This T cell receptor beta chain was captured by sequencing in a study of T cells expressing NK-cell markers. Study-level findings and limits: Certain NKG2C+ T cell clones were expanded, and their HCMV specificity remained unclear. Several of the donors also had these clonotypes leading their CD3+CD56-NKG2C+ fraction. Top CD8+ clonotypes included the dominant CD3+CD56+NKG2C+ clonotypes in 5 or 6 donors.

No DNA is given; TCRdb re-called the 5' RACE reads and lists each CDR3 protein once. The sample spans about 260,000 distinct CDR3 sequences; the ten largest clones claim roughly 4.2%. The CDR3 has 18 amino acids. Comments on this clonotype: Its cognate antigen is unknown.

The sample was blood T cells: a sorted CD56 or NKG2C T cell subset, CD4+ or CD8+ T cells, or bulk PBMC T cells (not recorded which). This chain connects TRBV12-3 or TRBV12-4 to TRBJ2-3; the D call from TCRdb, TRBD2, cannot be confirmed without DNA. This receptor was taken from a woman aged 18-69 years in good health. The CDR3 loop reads CASSPEGRGGSGTDTQYF.